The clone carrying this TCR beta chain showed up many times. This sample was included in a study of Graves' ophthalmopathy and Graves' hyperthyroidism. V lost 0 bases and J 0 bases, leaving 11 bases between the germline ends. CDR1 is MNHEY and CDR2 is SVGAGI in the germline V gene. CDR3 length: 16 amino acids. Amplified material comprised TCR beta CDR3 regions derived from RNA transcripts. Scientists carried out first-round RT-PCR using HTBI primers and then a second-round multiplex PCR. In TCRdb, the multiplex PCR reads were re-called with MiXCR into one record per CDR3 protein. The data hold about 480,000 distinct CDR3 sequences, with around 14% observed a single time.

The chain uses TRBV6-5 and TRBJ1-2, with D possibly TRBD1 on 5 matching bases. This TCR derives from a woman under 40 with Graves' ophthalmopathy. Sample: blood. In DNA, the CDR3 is TGTGCCAGCAGTTACTCGAAGACAGATTCTAACTATGGCTACACCTTC. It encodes CASSYSKTDSNYGYTF.